These 22 T cell receptor beta chains share one sample of origin, sequenced in a study of beta chain features in type 1 diabetes. Findings and caveats of the study: Among all four CD4+ subsets, Type 1 diabetes patients had TCRB CDR3s that were moderately but significantly shorter.

Their specific antigens are unknown. All of the isolated RNA was reverse transcribed, so expressed TCRB transcripts were sequenced. The repertoire was sequenced with immunoSEQ multiplex PCR; TCRdb's copy has only in-frame clones and lacks some. The sample holds about 150,000 clones; about 10% are singletons and the top ten take roughly 0.7%. Sequenced: central memory CD4+ T cells from blood. These receptors were taken from a woman under 40 with type 1 diabetes.

In this sample, this clone turned up a few times. The gene calls are TRBV11-2 and TRBJ2-1; 10 bases line up with TRBD2. The length of the CDR3 is 15 residues. CDR1 SGHAT and CDR2 FQNNGV come from the germline V gene. The V gene end was trimmed by 1 base and the J gene end by 5 bases; junction bases not matched to a gene: 2. The CDR3 coding sequence is TGTGCCAGCAGCTTAGTACTAGCGGGGAACAATGAGCAGTTCTTC. Its protein is CASSLVLAGNNEQFF.

The chain recombines TRBV30 with TRBJ1-5; tentatively, D is TRBD1 (6 bases). Trimming removed 2 bases from V and 4 bases from J, with 12 bases in between. The CDR3 contains 14 residues. CDR1 is GTSNPN, CDR2 SVGIG, per germline (reference sequence). The CDR3 DNA reads as TGTGCCTGGAGTCAAGGGACACAGAATCAGCCCCAGCATTTT. Translated, it gives CAWSQGTQNQPQHF.

The table lists this clone with a few counts. The junction differs from germline at one of its ends, possibly a read error. The chain has TRBV7-7 and TRBJ2-2; D gene unclear. The CDR3 runs to 13 residues. Per the germline V gene, CDR1 is SSHAT and CDR2 is FNYEAQ (reference sequence). CDR3 in DNA: TGTGCTAGCAGCTTAGCTCAGTCCGGGGAGCTGTTTTTT. Residues: CASSLAQSGELFF.

The chain couples TRBV18 to TRBJ1-1, with D perhaps TRBD1 (5 bases). Germline V lookup: CDR1 KGHSH, CDR2 LQKENI. This CDR3 has 14 residues. V was cut by 4 bases and J by 0 bases, with 9 bases left in between. The CDR3 region has the DNA TGTGCCAGCTCACAAACAGGAATGAACACTGAAGCTTTCTTT. It is translated as CASSQTGMNTEAFF.

There are a few counts of this clone. The chain combines TRBV30 with TRBJ2-7; perhaps TRBD2 as D (6 bases). CDR1 and CDR2 (germline): GTSNPN, SVGIG (reference sequence). Trimming stripped 5 bases from V and 7 bases from J, with 18 bases between. CDR3 length: 13 residues. CDR3 nucleotide sequence: TGTGCCTGGGGGATGGGACTCTTCTCGGAGCAGTACTTC. Protein product: CAWGMGLFSEQYF. The entire variable domain, with the rest obtained from reference TRBV30 and TRBJ2-7, is as follows: SQTIHQWPATLVQPVGSPLSLECTVEGTSNPNLYWYRQAAGRGLQLLFYSVGIGQISSEVPQNLSASRPQDRQFILSSKKLLLSDSGFYLCAWGMGLFSEQYFGPGTRLTVT.

Points on this clone: Other DNA sequences from this sample encode an identical CDR3 as well. The V gene is TRBV29-1, the J gene TRBJ2-7, with 11 bases aligning to TRBD1. Germline values: CDR1 SQVTM, CDR2 ANQGSEA. After removal of 7 bases from V and 1 base from J, the junction contained 6 bases not matched to a gene. The CDR3 has 14 residues. The CDR3 DNA reads TGCAGCGCTAGGACAGGGGGCCGGTCCTACGAGCAGTACTTC. Amino acid sequence: CSARTGGRSYEQYF.

This clone has only a few counts. The rearrangement links TRBV5-1 to TRBJ2-7, with 8 bases aligning to TRBD2. This CDR3 comprises 15 residues. Trimming took 0 bases from V and 0 from J; bases not matched to a gene: 2. From germline, CDR1 is SGHRS and CDR2 YFSETQ. CDR3 bases: TGCGCCAGCAGCTTGGTTCTAGCGGGCTCCTACGAGCAGTACTTC. Protein: CASSLVLAGSYEQYF.

This chain links TRBV2 with TRBJ2-4, with D tentatively TRBD1 (6 bases). The germline V gene has CDR1 SNHLY and CDR2 FYNNEI. This CDR3 is built from 13 residues. Trimming took 6 bases from V and 3 from J, leaving 9 bases between them. The chain's CDR3 is CASREDSKNIQYF. For the CDR3, the DNA is TGTGCCAGCAGGGAGGACAGCAAAAACATTCAGTACTTC.

This clone has just a few counts. The V gene is TRBV29-1, the J gene TRBJ1-3, with 9 bases that match TRBD1. Unmatched junction bases numbered 0, after V lost 4 bases and J lost 2 bases. CDR1 and CDR2 from the germline V gene are SQVTM and ANQGSEA. CDR3 length: 13 amino acids. This chain's CDR3 is CSVGDRAGNTIYF. The DNA of the CDR3 is TGCAGCGTTGGGGACAGGGCTGGAAACACCATATATTTT.

V gene TRBV7-2 combines with J gene TRBJ2-5; 8 bases are a match to TRBD2. CDR3 size: 14 residues. The V segment lost 5 bases and the J segment 9 bases; nucleotides outside the gene matches: 11. Per germline, CDR1 SGHTA and CDR2 FQGNSA. The CDR3 DNA reads TGTGCCAGCAGCCCAGGACTAGCAAGTGAGGCCCAGTACTTC. Encoded protein: CASSPGLASEAQYF.

This chain links TRBV4-1 with TRBJ1-5, with D perhaps matching TRBD1 (5 bases). V was shortened by 3 bases and J by 6 bases, with 18 bases between the two germline ends. The CDR3 has 16 residues. Germline loops: CDR1 MGHRA, CDR2 YSYEKL. As DNA, the CDR3 is TGCGCCAGCAGCCACGTAACTGGCGGGGGAGGTCAGCCCCAGCATTTT. Translation gives CASSHVTGGGGQPQHF.

The chain carries TRBV14 and TRBJ1-2; D gene unclear. Germline V gene data show CDR1 as SGHDN and CDR2 as FVKESK. The V and J ends lost 1 base and 3 bases respectively, with 6 bases between them. The length of the CDR3 is 13 residues. The CDR3 DNA follows: TGTGCCAGCAGCCAAGCGGACTACTATGGCTACACCTTC. It specifies CASSQADYYGYTF.

The chain links TRBV20-1 to TRBJ2-7, with D possibly matching TRBD1 (6 bases). The length of the CDR3 is 11 residues. Germline CDR1 and CDR2: DFQATT and SNEGSKA (reference sequence). V was trimmed by 6 bases and J by 6 bases, leaving 12 bases between them. CDR3 in DNA: TGCAGTGCAGCCAAGGGGGTCGAGCAGTACTTC. It translates to CSAAKGVEQYF.

This chain joins TRBV7-9 and TRBJ2-1; TRBD2 might be the D (6 bases). Germline V CDR1 and CDR2: SEHNR, FQNEAQ (reference sequence). Trimming stripped 0 bases from V and 9 bases from J, with 15 bases between. CDR3 length: 15 residues. CDR3 in amino acids: CASSLAGLRGGEQFF. For the CDR3, the DNA is TGTGCCAGCAGCTTAGCGGGATTACGGGGAGGTGAGCAGTTCTTC.

The V and J genes are TRBV27 and TRBJ2-1; 11 bases line up with TRBD2. The V segment lost 6 bases and the J segment 7 bases; nucleotides outside the gene matches: 11. This CDR3 is 16 amino acids long. Germline V CDR1 and CDR2: MNHEY, SMNVEV (reference sequence). The CDR3 loop is CASRQPGLADGNEQFF. The CDR3 DNA sequence: TGTGCCAGCAGACAACCGGGACTAGCGGATGGGAATGAGCAGTTCTTC.

V and J are TRBV9 and TRBJ1-5; tentative D call: TRBD1 (5 bases). Trimming removed 0 bases at V and 9 bases at J, with 13 bases between. The CDR3 is 14 amino acids. CDR1 and CDR2 from the germline V gene are SGDLS and YYNGEE. This CDR3 reads CASSVDHTGRPQHF. Written as DNA, the CDR3 is TGTGCCAGCAGCGTAGACCACACAGGACGGCCCCAGCATTTT. The whole variable domain, remainder taken from reference TRBV9 and TRBJ1-5, is DSGVTQTPKHLITATGQRVTLRCSPRSGDLSVYWYQQSLDQGLQFLIQYYNGEERAKGNILERFSAQQFPDLHSELNLSSLELGDSALYFCASSVDHTGRPQHFGDGTRLSIL.

The chain joins TRBV2 to TRBJ1-5; D gene unclear. This CDR3 region has 12 residues. Trimming removed 3 bases at V and 7 bases at J, with 7 bases between. Per germline, CDR1 SNHLY and CDR2 FYNNEI. CDR3 residues: CASSDGSQPQHF. The CDR3 bases are TGTGCCAGCAGTGACGGGTCGCAGCCCCAGCATTTT.

The CDR3 DNA reads TGCGCCAGCAGTGAGCCTACAGGGGCAGATACGCAGTATTTT. Its translation is CASSEPTGADTQYF. This sequence joins TRBV10-1 and TRBJ2-3, with TRBD1 matching over 7 bases. Germline values: CDR1 WNHNN, CDR2 SYGVQD (reference sequence). V lost 2 bases and J lost 4; bases outside the gene matches: 3. This CDR3 comprises 14 residues.

This clone was detected a few times. This chain connects TRBV7-3 to TRBJ2-4; tentative D call: TRBD2 (5 bases). Trimming stripped 0 bases from V and 0 bases from J, with 24 bases between. From germline, CDR1 is SGHTA and CDR2 FQGTGA. CDR3 length: 21 residues. The CDR3 sequence: CASSLTSRVAEVHLAKNIQYF. The CDR3 bases are TGTGCCAGCAGCTTAACTTCGCGGGTTGCGGAGGTTCATCTAGCCAAAAACATTCAGTACTTC.

The rearrangement links TRBV4-2 to TRBJ2-3; 9 nucleotides match TRBD1. Unmatched junction bases numbered 5, after V lost 2 bases and J lost 5 bases. The CDR3 loop spans 15 amino acids. CDR1 and CDR2 from the germline V gene are LGHNA and YNFKEQ. CDR3 protein: CASSQTTGGGDTQYF. The CDR3 bases are TGTGCCAGCAGCCAAACGACAGGGGGAGGAGATACGCAGTATTTT.

Comment on this clone: This specimen includes other DNA sequences encoding the same CDR3. The J gene is TRBJ2-5, the V gene TRBV7-3; no firm D call. Trimming cost V 4 bases and J 7 bases, with 7 bases left between them. The CDR3 has 11 amino acids. Looked up from germline, CDR1 is SGHTA and CDR2 is FQGTGA. The CDR3 nucleotides read TGTGCCAGCAGCTCCGGTGGGACCCAGTACTTC. This sequence encodes CASSSGGTQYF.

A few counts support this clone. The chain recombines TRBV9 with TRBJ2-7; possibly TRBD2 for D (7 bases). The CDR3 spans 16 residues. V was cut by 4 bases and J by 3 bases, with 20 bases left in between. Germline CDR1 and CDR2: SGDLS and YYNGEE. CDR3 coding DNA: TGTGCCAGCAGCCAAACTGCCCGGGGGGCGATCTACGAGCAGTACTTC. It specifies CASSQTARGAIYEQYF.